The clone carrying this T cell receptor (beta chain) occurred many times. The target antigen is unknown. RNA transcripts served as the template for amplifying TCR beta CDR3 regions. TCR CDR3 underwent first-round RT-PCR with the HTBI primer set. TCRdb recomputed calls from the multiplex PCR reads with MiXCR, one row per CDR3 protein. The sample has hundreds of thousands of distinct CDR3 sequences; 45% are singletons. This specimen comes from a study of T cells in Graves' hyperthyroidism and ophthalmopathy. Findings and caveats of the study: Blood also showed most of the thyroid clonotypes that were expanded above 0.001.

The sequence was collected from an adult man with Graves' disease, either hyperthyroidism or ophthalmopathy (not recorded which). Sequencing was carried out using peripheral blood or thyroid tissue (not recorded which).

This CDR3 is CARLTGKNTEAFF. The CDR3 nucleotides read TGTGCTAGGCTCACAGGGAAGAACACTGAAGCTTTCTTT. The chain recombines TRBV7-7 with TRBJ1-1, with D possibly TRBD1 on 6 matching bases. The CDR3 spans 13 residues. The germline CDR1 and CDR2 sequences are SSHAT and FNYEAQ (reference sequence).